One sample yielded the 24 T cell receptor beta chains listed below, sequenced in a study of blood T cells in healthy people across ages. The second PCR ran roughly 6 to 11 cycles with a sample-barcoded 5' primer and J-beta primers. From the 5' RACE reads, TCRdb called clonotypes with MiXCR, one entry per CDR3 protein. The data hold roughly 640,000 distinct CDR3 sequences, with around 31% observed a single time. Sequenced input: blood. The receptors stem from a woman aged 80 or over in good health.

The V and J genes are TRBV5-6 and TRBJ1-2; D is unclear. Trimming pared 4 bases from V and 0 bases from J, leaving 13 bases between. From germline, CDR1 is SGHDT and CDR2 YYEEEE. The CDR3 spans 15 residues. The CDR3 region is CASSHNMASNYGYTF. The CDR3 nucleotides read TGTGCCAGCAGCCACAACATGGCCTCTAACTATGGCTACACCTTC.

To note about this clonotype: A clone one base away is much larger, so this may be a read error. V and J are TRBV18 and TRBJ2-3; D remains ambiguous. CDR1 and CDR2 (germline): KGHSH, LQKENI. CDR3 length: 13 amino acids. The chain's CDR3 is CVSSVDSTDTQYF. As DNA, the CDR3 is TGTGTCAGCTCAGTAGACAGCACAGATACGCAGTATTTT.

This chain links TRBV27 with TRBJ1-1; 8 positions agree with TRBD1. Germline CDR1 MNHEY, CDR2 SMNVEV (reference sequence). There are 15 residues in the CDR3. V gave up 6 bases and J gave up 4 bases; unmatched junction bases: 10. The CDR3 coding sequence is TGTGCCAGCAGACGGACAGGGTTAGATCGCACTGAAGCTTTCTTT. Translation gives CASRRTGLDRTEAFF.

This clonotype was counted many times. The chain carries TRBV3-1 and TRBJ2-5; 8 bases fit TRBD2. Losses at the gene ends were 2 bases for V and 13 bases for J; bases not matched to a gene: 9. The CDR3 totals 13 residues. Germline assignment: CDR1 LGHDT and CDR2 YNNKEL (reference sequence). CDR3 region: CASSQRRGGGSYF. The CDR3, as DNA: TGTGCCAGCAGCCAAAGACGGGGGGGCGGGTCGTACTTC.

This chain links TRBV25-1 with TRBJ2-1, with D possibly being TRBD2 (7 bases). Germline assignment: CDR1 MGHDK and CDR2 SYGVNS. The CDR3 is 15 amino acids. V lost 6 bases and J 13 bases, leaving 25 bases between the germline ends. In nucleotides, the CDR3 is TGTGCCAGCAGCCCCTCGACGGGGGGCCAAGAGACCCAGTTCTTC. Its translation: CASSPSTGGQETQFF.

This chain uses TRBV9 with TRBJ1-1; a weak D match, TRBD1 (6 bases). V dropped 2 bases and J dropped 6 bases, with 14 bases sitting between them. The CDR3 consists of 14 residues. CDR1 is SGDLS, CDR2 YYNGEE, per germline. The CDR3 is CASSVRGARSEAFF. In DNA, the CDR3 is TGTGCCAGCAGCGTTCGGGGGGCCCGTTCTGAAGCTTTCTTT.

This clonotype occurred a few times. The chain employs TRBV5-1 and TRBJ1-2; D possibly corresponds to TRBD1 (5 bases). Germline lookup yields CDR1 SGHRS and CDR2 YFSETQ. The CDR3 contains 18 residues. With 1 base removed from V and 3 bases from J, the gap between germline ends came to 22 bases. The CDR3 spells CASSLMGQPLIKDYGYTF. DNA of the CDR3: TGCGCCAGCAGCTTGATGGGGCAGCCCCTTATCAAGGACTATGGCTACACCTTC. Full variable domain (remainder filled in from reference TRBV5-1 and TRBJ1-2): KAGVTQTPRYLIKTRGQQVTLSCSPISGHRSVSWYQQTPGQGLQFLFEYFSETQRNKGNFPGRFSGRQFSNSRSEMNVSTLELGDSALYLCASSLMGQPLIKDYGYTFGSGTRLTVV.

This clonotype appeared many times. This chain connects TRBV7-2 to TRBJ2-5; D unresolved. Germline-derived CDR1 and CDR2 are SGHTA and FQGNSA. The CDR3 consists of 12 residues. V was cut by 2 bases and J by 2 bases, with 3 bases left in between. Here the CDR3 reads CASSLRQETQYF. The CDR3 DNA reads as TGTGCCAGCAGCTTAAGACAAGAGACCCAGTACTTC.

This clonotype was counted ten times or more. This chain uses TRBV27 with TRBJ1-6; D is undetermined. Germline V gives CDR1 MNHEY, CDR2 SMNVEV (reference sequence). V lost 2 bases to trimming and J lost 7 bases, with 6 bases between them. The CDR3 covers 13 residues. The CDR3 DNA follows: TGTGCCAGCAGTTTACTGGGGAATTCACCCCTCCACTTT. As protein: CASSLLGNSPLHF.

This clonotype was counted between two and nine times. This sequence joins TRBV20-1 and TRBJ1-4; D is unclear. Trimming left V 3 bases short and J 4 bases short, with 12 bases between. There are 14 residues in the CDR3. The germline V gene encodes CDR1 DFQATT and CDR2 SNEGSKA (reference sequence). The CDR3, as DNA: TGCAGTGCTAGGCCCGGGATCGTTAATGAAAAACTGTTTTTT. This sequence encodes CSARPGIVNEKLFF.

The chain joins TRBV29-1 to TRBJ2-5; D call uncertain. Trimming pared 3 bases from V and 5 bases from J, leaving 13 bases between. CDR1 is SQVTM and CDR2 is ANQGSEA in the germline V gene. The CDR3 has 13 residues. The CDR3 region is CSVDEETMETQYF. The CDR3 nucleotides read TGCAGCGTTGATGAGGAGACAATGGAGACCCAGTACTTC.

This clonotype was recorded many times. V is TRBV12-3 or TRBV12-4 and J is TRBJ1-1; 7 positions match TRBD1. The length of the CDR3 is 13 residues. Trimming at V came to 6 bases and at J to 10 bases, leaving 11 bases not matched to a gene. The CDR3 loop is CASSPLEGARAFF. The DNA of the CDR3 is TGTGCCAGCAGCCCCTTGGAGGGGGCTAGAGCTTTCTTT.

About this clonotype itself: A read error may explain this, as a much larger clone is one base away. The J gene is TRBJ2-3, the V gene TRBV7-2; TRBD2 aligns across 13 bases. The CDR3 is 16 residues long. Germline trimming cut 4 bases from V and 4 bases from J; bases unmatched to any gene: 5. Per germline, CDR1 SGHTA and CDR2 FQGNSA. The CDR3 is CASSSHGLAGADTQYF. CDR3 in DNA: TGTGCCAGCAGCTCCCATGGACTAGCGGGGGCAGATACGCAGTATTTT.

This chain uses TRBV29-1 with TRBJ2-5; D may be TRBD2 (5 bases). The end of the DNA is better explained by TRBJ2-7, so the J call may be wrong. The CDR3 spans 13 residues. Germline CDR1 SQVTM, CDR2 ANQGSEA. The DNA for the CDR3 is TGCAGCGTTGAAGATCATGAGGGTGGCGAGCAGTACTTC. It encodes CSVEDHEGGEQYF.

The V call is TRBV5-1, the J call TRBJ1-6, with a possible D match to TRBD1 (5 bases). V lost 6 bases and J lost 6, with 13 bases in between. CDR1 and CDR2 from the germline V gene are SGHRS and YFSETQ. This CDR3 region has 14 residues. This chain's CDR3 is CASTSGTGNSPLHF. The DNA of the CDR3 is TGCGCCAGCACTTCCGGGACCGGTAATTCACCCCTCCACTTT.

V gene TRBV5-1 combines with J gene TRBJ2-1; TRBD1 aligns across 8 bases. The J call is doubtful: the DNA matches TRBJ2-7 better. The CDR3 has 15 residues. CDR1 is SGHRS and CDR2 is YFSETQ in the germline V gene. The CDR3 nucleotides are TGCGCCAGCACTGGGAGCGGCAGGGGGCCGGGGGAGCAGTACTTC. It is translated as CASTGSGRGPGEQYF.

Concerning this clonotype: No conserved phenylalanine or tryptophan is present at the end of the CDR3, so a read error is the likely explanation. The rearrangement joins TRBV5-1 to TRBJ1-6; 9 bases agree with TRBD1. Germline V lookup: CDR1 SGHRS, CDR2 YFSETQ. The junction had 2 bases not matched to a gene; V was cut back by 0 bases and J by 7 bases. The CDR3 covers 15 residues. The DNA of the CDR3 is TGCGCCAGCAGCTTGGGGGGACAGGGAAATTCACCCCTCCACTTG. This codes for CASSLGGQGNSPLHL.

Turning to this clonotype: At one end the junction does not follow the germline gene, possibly because of a read error. V and J are TRBV12-5 and TRBJ1-1; D uncertain. Germline CDR1 is LGHNT and CDR2 is FRNRAP. This CDR3 comprises 13 residues. The CDR3 DNA is TGCGCTAGTGGTTTGGCGGGTGGTTCTGAAGCTTTCTTT. Encoded protein: CASGLAGGSEAFF.

This clonotype was counted ten times or more. The chain uses TRBV20-1 and TRBJ1-2; 9 bases agree with TRBD1. Germline V gene lookup returns CDR1 DFQATT and CDR2 SNEGSKA (reference sequence). With 4 bases clipped from V and 8 bases from J, the junction kept 23 bases outside the gene matches. The CDR3 runs to 18 residues. Here the CDR3 DNA reads TGCAGTGCTATCTCCCAGACGGGACAGGGACTCTTTTTCCGAGGCTACACCTTC. Translated: CSAISQTGQGLFFRGYTF.

The chain joins TRBV11-2 to TRBJ2-4, with 8 bases aligning to TRBD2. The better agreement between TRBJ2-7 and the DNA end casts doubt on the J call. The CDR3 spans 16 residues. Germline loops: CDR1 SGHAT, CDR2 FQNNGV. CDR3: CASSLGVSGATYEQYF. The DNA for the CDR3 is TGTGCCAGCAGCCTTGGGGTTAGCGGGGCCACCTACGAGCAGTACTTC.

There are a few counts of this clonotype. The chain couples TRBV7-2 to TRBJ1-2; D possibly corresponds to TRBD1 (6 bases). V was pared by 6 bases and J by 1 base, with 12 bases between. This CDR3 is 14 amino acids long. The V gene's germline CDR1 is SGHTA and CDR2 FQGNSA. The CDR3 nucleotides are TGTGCCAGCAGGCAACAGGGTGTTAACTATGGCTACACCTTC. Its protein is CASRQQGVNYGYTF.

This clonotype was seen more than once but under ten times. This may stem from a read error, because a much larger clone lies one nucleotide away. The chain uses TRBV6-1 and TRBJ2-1, with D hard to call. CDR1 MNHNS and CDR2 SASEGT come from the germline V gene. Trimming removed 6 bases at V and 5 bases at J, with 11 bases between. This CDR3 is built from 13 residues. CDR3 bases: TGTGCCAGCAGGGTTAACCGACACAATGAGCAGTTCTTC. Encoded protein: CASRVNRHNEQFF.

This clonotype has ten or more counts. The chain is built from TRBV6-2 or TRBV6-3 and TRBJ2-3, with D unresolved. V was cut by 6 bases and J by 7 bases, with 11 bases left in between. Germline V CDR1 and CDR2: MNHEY, SVGEGT. The CDR3 is made up of 12 amino acids. This CDR3 is CASSPSGNTQYF. CDR3 nucleotides: TGTGCCAGCAGCCCGTCAGGCAATACGCAGTATTTT.

This chain links TRBV7-8 with TRBJ2-1; 7 nucleotides match TRBD2. Looked up from germline, CDR1 is SGHVS and CDR2 is FQNEAQ. The CDR3 has 15 amino acids. Trimming at V came to 5 bases and at J to 5 bases, leaving 9 bases not matched to a gene. CDR3 region: CASSPYGGLNNEQFF. CDR3 sequence (DNA): TGTGCCAGCAGCCCCTACGGGGGGTTAAACAATGAGCAGTTCTTC.